The subject of this entry is one T cell receptor (beta chain). The antigen remains unidentified. With a J-beta primer mix and a sample-barcoded 5' primer, a second PCR ran roughly 6 to 11 cycles. TCRdb processed the 5' RACE reads anew with MiXCR; each CDR3 protein has one entry. The sample consists of roughly 1,500,000 distinct CDR3 sequences, about 32% of them appearing once. From germline, CDR1 is MNHNS and CDR2 SASEGT. The V end lost 4 bases, the J end lost 7 bases, and 16 bases lay between the germline ends. The CDR3 is 14 amino acids. This record belongs to a study of blood T cells in healthy people across ages. General study findings and limits: Lack of knowledge of donor CMV status possibly confounded expanded clonotype changes.

Each donor supplied approximately 10 milliliters of peripheral blood. This sequence originates from a woman in her 30s in good health. The chain combines TRBV6-1 with TRBJ1-1, with D tentatively TRBD1 (5 bases). The sequenced sample consisted of blood. The CDR3 here is CASSVAGVAGEAFF. The CDR3 region has the DNA TGTGCCAGCAGTGTAGCGGGGGTGGCGGGTGAAGCTTTCTTT.